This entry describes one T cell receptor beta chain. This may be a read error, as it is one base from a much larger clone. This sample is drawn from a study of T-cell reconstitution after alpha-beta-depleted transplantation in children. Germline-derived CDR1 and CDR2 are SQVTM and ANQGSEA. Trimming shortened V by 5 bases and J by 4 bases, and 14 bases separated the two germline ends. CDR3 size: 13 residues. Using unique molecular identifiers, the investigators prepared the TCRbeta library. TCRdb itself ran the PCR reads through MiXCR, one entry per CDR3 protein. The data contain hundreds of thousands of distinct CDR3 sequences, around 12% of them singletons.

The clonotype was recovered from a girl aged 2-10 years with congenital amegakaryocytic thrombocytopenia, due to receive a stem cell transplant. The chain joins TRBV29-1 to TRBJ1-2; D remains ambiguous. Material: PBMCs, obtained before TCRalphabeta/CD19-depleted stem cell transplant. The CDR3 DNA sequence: TGCAGCGTTCGAGACGCTGGAGGCTATGGCTACACCTTC. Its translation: CSVRDAGGYGYTF.